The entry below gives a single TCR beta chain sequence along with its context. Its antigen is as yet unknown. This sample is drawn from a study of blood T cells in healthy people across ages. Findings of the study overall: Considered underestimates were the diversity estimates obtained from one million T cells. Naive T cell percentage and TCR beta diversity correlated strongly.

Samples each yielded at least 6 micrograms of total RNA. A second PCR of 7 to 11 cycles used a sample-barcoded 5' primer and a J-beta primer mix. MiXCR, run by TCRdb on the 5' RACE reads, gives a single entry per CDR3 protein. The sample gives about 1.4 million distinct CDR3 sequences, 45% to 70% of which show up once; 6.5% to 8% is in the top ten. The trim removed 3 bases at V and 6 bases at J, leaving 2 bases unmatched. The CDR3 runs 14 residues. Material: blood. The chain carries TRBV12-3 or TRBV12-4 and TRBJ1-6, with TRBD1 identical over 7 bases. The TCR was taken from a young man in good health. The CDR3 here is CASSLGQFNSPLHF. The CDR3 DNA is TGTGCCAGCAGTTTGGGACAGTTTAATTCACCCCTCCACTTT.